This T cell receptor beta chain was observed in a study of blood T cell repertoires in COVID-19. This CDR3 region has 20 residues. Trimming removed 1 base from V and 0 bases from J, with 19 bases in between. Enrollees, roughly 18 to 89 years old, lived in about two dozen US areas. Authors' methods: Amplification with reference gene primers provided the estimates of nucleated cell counts. Assay: immunoSEQ multiplex PCR; the TCRdb copy retains only in-frame clones and omits some. The V and J calls and clone size were taken over from that table, and D and trimming were inferred from the DNA. This table holds 250,000 to 300,000 clones, roughly nine tenths found once.

This TCR was recovered from a human donor in a cohort exposed to, infected with or recovered from COVID-19 (not recorded which). The donor label of this sample is uncertain. This chain joins TRBV23-1 and TRBJ1-6; D not resolved. TRBV23-1 belongs to the ORF category, with a function that is uncertain. The specimen was PBMCs or T cells enriched from blood (not recorded which). The CDR3 DNA follows: TGCGCCAGCAGTCAATATATGGGTGCGGGATTTAGCTCCTATAATTCACCCCTCCACTTT. It encodes CASSQYMGAGFSSYNSPLHF.